This TCR beta chain was sequenced in a study of blood T cell repertoires in COVID-19. Libraries were prepared by immunoSEQ multiplex PCR; TCRdb keeps only in-frame clonotypes and omits some of them. This sample has 200,000 to 250,000 clones, with about nine tenths found just once. Germline V gene data show CDR1 as SGHTA and CDR2 as FQGTGA. Trimming left V 5 bases short and J 1 base short, with 14 bases between. The CDR3 sequence is 15 residues long. This clone has just one count. Sequences were obtained from peripheral blood. The receptor was isolated from a woman aged 55-69 years with acute or convalescent COVID-19. This chain connects TRBV7-3 to TRBJ1-2, with D tentatively TRBD1 (5 bases). CDR3 amino acids: CASSPGIGFNYGYTF. CDR3 sequence (DNA): TGTGCCAGCAGCCCAGGGATCGGTTTTAACTATGGCTACACCTTC. Combining the CDR3 with reference TRBV7-3 and TRBJ1-2 gives the whole variable domain GAGVSQTPSNKVTEKGKYVELRCDPISGHTALYWYRQSLGQGPEFLIYFQGTGAADDSGLPNDRFFAVRPEGSVSTLKIQRTERGDSAVYLCASSPGIGFNYGYTFGSGTRLTVV.